A selection of T cell receptor beta chains follows, all from one sample in a study of shared clonotypes between healthy human individuals. Data came from immunoSEQ multiplex PCR; TCRdb stores just in-frame clones and leaves some out. The data hold hundreds of thousands of clones, with about 95% observed a single time. Specimen: naive CD8+ T cells sorted from blood. The receptors shown here come from a woman in her 30s in good health. Each CDR3 is given with its conserved first and last residue. D genes are given only for firm matches. Size is omitted from some rows. Given values are once, few, many or a class for expanded clones.

D gene: TRBD2; clone size: .; J gene: TRBJ2-1; V gene: TRBV5-6; CDR3 DNA: TGTGCCAGCAGCTGGACTAGCGGGAGCTCCTACAATGAGCAGTTCTTC; CDR3 protein: CASSWTSGSSYNEQFF
D gene: .; clone size: .; J gene: TRBJ2-3; V gene: TRBV27; CDR3 DNA: TGTGCCAGCAGTTTGGGAGTTCGGGAGCTCACAGATACGCAGTATTTT; CDR3 protein: CASSLGVRELTDTQYF
D gene: .; clone size: .; J gene: TRBJ2-1; V gene: TRBV6-6; CDR3 DNA: TGTGCCAGCAGTTACAGCCGAATATCCTACAATGAGCAGTTCTTC; CDR3 protein: CASSYSRISYNEQFF
D gene: TRBD2; clone size: .; J gene: TRBJ2-7; V gene: TRBV19; CDR3 DNA: TGTGCCAGTAGTTTAGCGGGAGGAGGGTACGAGCAGTACTTC; CDR3 protein: CASSLAGGGYEQYF
D gene: .; clone size: .; J gene: TRBJ2-3; V gene: TRBV10-1; CDR3 DNA: TGCGCCAGCAGTGACGGAGGGAGCCTAACAGATACGCAGTATTTT; CDR3 protein: CASSDGGSLTDTQYF
D gene: TRBD1; clone size: .; J gene: TRBJ2-7; V gene: TRBV13; CDR3 DNA: TGTGCCAGCAGCTTAGAACAGGGGGTTCTCCACGAGCAGTACTTC; CDR3 protein: CASSLEQGVLHEQYF
D gene: .; clone size: .; J gene: TRBJ2-5; V gene: TRBV9; CDR3 DNA: TGTGCCAGCAGCGTAGTCTCAGCGGACCAAGAGACCCAGTACTTC; CDR3 protein: CASSVVSADQETQYF
D gene: .; clone size: .; J gene: TRBJ1-1; V gene: TRBV6-5; CDR3 DNA: TGTGCCAGCTGGGGCAATGAAGCTTTCTTT; CDR3 protein: CASWGNEAFF
D gene: .; clone size: once; J gene: TRBJ2-5; V gene: TRBV28; CDR3 DNA: TGTGCCAGCAGTTTCTCTGGGGTTCAAGAGACCCAGTACTTC; CDR3 protein: CASSFSGVQETQYF
D gene: .; clone size: .; J gene: TRBJ1-3; V gene: TRBV28; CDR3 DNA: TGTGCCAGCAGTTTTCTAACTAGTGGAAACACCATATATTTT; CDR3 protein: CASSFLTSGNTIYF
D gene: .; clone size: few; J gene: TRBJ1-4; V gene: TRBV30; CDR3 DNA: TGTGCCTGGAGTCCTACACAGGGTGAACTGTTTTTT; CDR3 protein: CAWSPTQGELFF
D gene: .; clone size: .; J gene: TRBJ1-1; V gene: TRBV9; CDR3 DNA: TGTGCCAGCAGCGTCGATGAGACTGAAGCTTTCTTT; CDR3 protein: CASSVDETEAFF
D gene: .; clone size: .; J gene: TRBJ1-1; V gene: TRBV12-5; CDR3 DNA: TGTGCTAGTGGACAGGACCAGAACACTGAAGCTTTCTTT; CDR3 protein: CASGQDQNTEAFF
D gene: .; clone size: .; J gene: TRBJ2-7; V gene: TRBV28; CDR3 DNA: TGTGCCAGCAGCACCGGGACAAGGGCCTACGAGCAGTACTTC; CDR3 protein: CASSTGTRAYEQYF
D gene: TRBD2; clone size: .; J gene: TRBJ2-1; V gene: TRBV2; CDR3 DNA: TGTGCCAGCAATGAGCGGGAGGGTCCCTACAATGAGCAGTTCTTC; CDR3 protein: CASNEREGPYNEQFF
D gene: .; clone size: .; J gene: TRBJ2-5; V gene: TRBV7-9; CDR3 DNA: TGTGCCAGCAGCCCGCCAGGGGGGGGAGAGACCCAGTACTTC; CDR3 protein: CASSPPGGGETQYF
D gene: TRBD2; clone size: .; J gene: TRBJ2-4; V gene: TRBV4-1; CDR3 DNA: TGCGCCAGCAGCCCCCGACAGACGACTAGCGGGAGAGTATTAAACATTCAGTACTTC; CDR3 protein: CASSPRQTTSGRVLNIQYF
D gene: TRBD2; clone size: .; J gene: TRBJ2-7; V gene: TRBV19; CDR3 DNA: TGTGCCAGTAGTATTTCCGGTGGCGGGGGCTACGAGCAGTACTTC; CDR3 protein: CASSISGGGGYEQYF
D gene: .; clone size: .; J gene: TRBJ1-1; V gene: TRBV27; CDR3 DNA: TGTGCCAGCAGTTTATCAGGAGGGAACACTGAAGCTTTCTTT; CDR3 protein: CASSLSGGNTEAFF
D gene: .; clone size: .; J gene: TRBJ1-1; V gene: TRBV4-1; CDR3 DNA: TGCGCCAGCAGCCAAGGAGGGCTGGTCGCTGAAGCTTTCTTT; CDR3 protein: CASSQGGLVAEAFF
D gene: TRBD2; clone size: .; J gene: TRBJ2-1; V gene: TRBV27; CDR3 DNA: TGTGCCAGCAGTTTTCTAGCGGGAGTGCCGGATGAGCAGTTCTTC; CDR3 protein: CASSFLAGVPDEQFF
D gene: TRBD2; clone size: .; J gene: TRBJ2-7; V gene: TRBV6-4; CDR3 DNA: TGTGCCAGCAGTGAGACTAGCGGGTCAACCTACGAGCAGTACTTC; CDR3 protein: CASSETSGSTYEQYF
D gene: .; clone size: .; J gene: TRBJ2-7; V gene: TRBV29-1; CDR3 DNA: TGCAGCGTTGAAGCTCCGACAGCCAAGGCCTACGAGCAGTACTTC; CDR3 protein: CSVEAPTAKAYEQYF
D gene: .; clone size: .; J gene: TRBJ2-7; V gene: TRBV19; CDR3 DNA: TGTGCCAGTAGTACCCAACCCGGGACAATCTACGAGCAGTACTTC; CDR3 protein: CASSTQPGTIYEQYF
D gene: .; clone size: .; J gene: TRBJ2-7; V gene: TRBV5-1; CDR3 DNA: TGCGCCAGCAGCTTGTCGGTGTCCTACGAGCAGTACTTC; CDR3 protein: CASSLSVSYEQYF
D gene: .; clone size: .; J gene: TRBJ2-2; V gene: TRBV4-2; CDR3 DNA: TGTGCCAGCAGCCAAGACTGGAACACCGGGGAGCTGTTTTTT; CDR3 protein: CASSQDWNTGELFF
D gene: .; clone size: .; J gene: TRBJ2-7; V gene: TRBV5-1; CDR3 DNA: TGCGCCAGCAGCTTGCCGGACTATTCCTCCTACGAGCAGTACTTC; CDR3 protein: CASSLPDYSSYEQYF
D gene: TRBD1; clone size: .; J gene: TRBJ2-5; V gene: TRBV9; CDR3 DNA: TGTGCCAGCAGCGTGACAGGGCTACAAGAGACCCAGTACTTC; CDR3 protein: CASSVTGLQETQYF
D gene: .; clone size: few; J gene: TRBJ1-2; V gene: TRBV6-5; CDR3 DNA: TGTGCCAGCAGTTACCACAGGACAACAAAAGGCTACACCTTC; CDR3 protein: CASSYHRTTKGYTF
D gene: .; clone size: .; J gene: TRBJ2-7; V gene: TRBV19; CDR3 DNA: TGTGCCAGTAGTATCGGAGGGACCACCTACGAGCAGTACTTC; CDR3 protein: CASSIGGTTYEQYF
D gene: .; clone size: .; J gene: TRBJ2-2; V gene: TRBV19; CDR3 DNA: TGTGCCAGTAGTATAGACCCAGCGGTCGAGGCCACCGGGGAGCTGTTTTTT; CDR3 protein: CASSIDPAVEATGELFF
D gene: TRBD1; clone size: .; J gene: TRBJ1-1; V gene: TRBV6-5; CDR3 DNA: TGTGCCAGCAGTCAGACAGGGTCGGGGACTGAAGCTTTCTTT; CDR3 protein: CASSQTGSGTEAFF
D gene: TRBD1; clone size: .; J gene: TRBJ2-1; V gene: TRBV7-9; CDR3 DNA: TGTGCCAGCAGCTTCGGACAGGGTCGGATCGATGAGCAGTTCTTC; CDR3 protein: CASSFGQGRIDEQFF
D gene: .; clone size: .; J gene: TRBJ1-5; V gene: TRBV5-8; CDR3 DNA: TGTGCCAGCAGCCAAGATTGGGGTCAGCCCCAGCATTTT; CDR3 protein: CASSQDWGQPQHF
D gene: .; clone size: .; J gene: TRBJ1-4; V gene: TRBV14; CDR3 DNA: TGTGCCAGCGCCCAGGGCGGATCGGAAAAACTGTTTTTT; CDR3 protein: CASAQGGSEKLFF
D gene: TRBD2; clone size: .; J gene: TRBJ2-7; V gene: TRBV27; CDR3 DNA: TGTGCCAGCAGTTTGACTAGCGGGAGTCGATCCGAGCAGTACTTC; CDR3 protein: CASSLTSGSRSEQYF
D gene: TRBD1; clone size: .; J gene: TRBJ2-1; V gene: TRBV19; CDR3 DNA: TGTGCCAGTAGTATAGACGGGACAGGGTACAATGAGCAGTTCTTC; CDR3 protein: CASSIDGTGYNEQFF
D gene: TRBD1; clone size: .; J gene: TRBJ1-2; V gene: TRBV10-3; CDR3 DNA: TGTGCCATCAGTGTGAGGGGGCGGACCTATGGCTACACCTTC; CDR3 protein: CAISVRGRTYGYTF
D gene: .; clone size: .; J gene: TRBJ1-2; V gene: TRBV28; CDR3 DNA: TGTGCCAGCAGTTTTCCAGTTGCGTCGAACTATGGCTACACCTTC; CDR3 protein: CASSFPVASNYGYTF
D gene: TRBD1; clone size: .; J gene: TRBJ2-7; V gene: TRBV25-1; CDR3 DNA: TGTGCCAGCAGTGACGGGCAGGGGGAATACTACGAGCAGTACTTC; CDR3 protein: CASSDGQGEYYEQYF
D gene: .; clone size: once; J gene: TRBJ1-1; V gene: TRBV21-1; CDR3 DNA: TGTGCCAGCAGCAAAGCACTTTGCATCATGAACACTGAAGCTTTCTTT; CDR3 protein: CASSKALCIMNTEAFF
D gene: TRBD1; clone size: .; J gene: TRBJ2-3; V gene: TRBV19; CDR3 DNA: TGTGCCAGTAGTATCAGTGTGGCAGGGGGTGCAGATACGCAGTATTTT; CDR3 protein: CASSISVAGGADTQYF
D gene: .; clone size: .; J gene: TRBJ2-7; V gene: TRBV5-4; CDR3 DNA: TGTGCCAGCAGCTTCTCTCTCGGCTCCGAGCAGTACTTC; CDR3 protein: CASSFSLGSEQYF
D gene: .; clone size: .; J gene: TRBJ2-7; V gene: TRBV28; CDR3 DNA: TGTGCCAGCGGTCCCTCGGAGGGCCACCTCGAGCAGTACTTC; CDR3 protein: CASGPSEGHLEQYF
D gene: TRBD1; clone size: .; J gene: TRBJ1-2; V gene: TRBV7-8; CDR3 DNA: TGTGCCAGCAGCGCCATTCCGGGACAGGACTTCTTC; CDR3 protein: CASSAIPGQDFF
D gene: .; clone size: .; J gene: TRBJ2-7; V gene: TRBV7-9; CDR3 DNA: TGTGCCAGCAGCAGGGGCCCGTCGGGGAACGAGCAGTACTTC; CDR3 protein: CASSRGPSGNEQYF
D gene: TRBD2; clone size: .; J gene: TRBJ2-1; V gene: TRBV4-1; CDR3 DNA: TGCGCCAGCAGCCTTATTAGCGGGCCGGCTAGTTGGCAGTTCTTC; CDR3 protein: CASSLISGPASWQFF
D gene: TRBD2; clone size: .; J gene: TRBJ2-4; V gene: TRBV5-4; CDR3 DNA: TGTGCCAGCACCATTAGCGGGAGTGGTGACATTCAGTACTTC; CDR3 protein: CASTISGSGDIQYF
D gene: .; clone size: .; J gene: TRBJ1-5; V gene: TRBV27; CDR3 DNA: TGTGCCAGCAGATCCATGGCAATGGGCAATCAGCCCCAGCATTTT; CDR3 protein: CASRSMAMGNQPQHF
D gene: .; clone size: .; J gene: TRBJ2-7; V gene: TRBV7-9; CDR3 DNA: TGTGCCAGCAGTTCCGGGATTATGGTTAGCTACGAGCAGTACTTC; CDR3 protein: CASSSGIMVSYEQYF
D gene: TRBD1; clone size: .; J gene: TRBJ2-5; V gene: TRBV2; CDR3 DNA: TGCGCCAGCAGCGCGAGGGCAGGGGGCTACGCAGAGACCCAGTACTTC; CDR3 protein: CASSARAGGYAETQYF
D gene: .; clone size: .; J gene: TRBJ1-2; V gene: TRBV28; CDR3 DNA: TGTGCCAGCAGTTTCCTAACCCAAGGGCACTATGGCTACACCTTC; CDR3 protein: CASSFLTQGHYGYTF
D gene: TRBD2; clone size: .; J gene: TRBJ2-1; V gene: TRBV19; CDR3 DNA: TGTGCCAGTAGTGACTTTGGGCTAGCGGGAGGGTCGGCTGAGCAGTTCTTC; CDR3 protein: CASSDFGLAGGSAEQFF
D gene: TRBD1; clone size: .; J gene: TRBJ2-6; V gene: TRBV28; CDR3 DNA: TGTGCCAGCAGTTCGGGGACAGGGCCCGACGGAACCCTCTCTGGGGCCAACGTCCTGACTTTC; CDR3 protein: CASSSGTGPDGTLSGANVLTF
D gene: .; clone size: .; J gene: TRBJ1-5; V gene: TRBV2; CDR3 DNA: TGTGCCAGCAGGACGACCCGGGCAATCAATCAGCCCCAGCATTTT; CDR3 protein: CASRTTRAINQPQHF
D gene: .; clone size: .; J gene: TRBJ2-3; V gene: TRBV14; CDR3 DNA: TGTGCCAGCAGCCTCGGCGGTTGGGGCACGCAGTATTTT; CDR3 protein: CASSLGGWGTQYF
D gene: .; clone size: .; J gene: TRBJ1-1; V gene: TRBV25-1; CDR3 DNA: TGTGCCAGCAGTTTTGGGCGGGTCGGAGCTTTCTTT; CDR3 protein: CASSFGRVGAFF
D gene: TRBD1; clone size: once; J gene: TRBJ2-7; V gene: TRBV28; CDR3 DNA: TGTGCCAGCAGTCCCGGGGACAGGCGAGGGCTCGAGCAGTACTTC; CDR3 protein: CASSPGDRRGLEQYF